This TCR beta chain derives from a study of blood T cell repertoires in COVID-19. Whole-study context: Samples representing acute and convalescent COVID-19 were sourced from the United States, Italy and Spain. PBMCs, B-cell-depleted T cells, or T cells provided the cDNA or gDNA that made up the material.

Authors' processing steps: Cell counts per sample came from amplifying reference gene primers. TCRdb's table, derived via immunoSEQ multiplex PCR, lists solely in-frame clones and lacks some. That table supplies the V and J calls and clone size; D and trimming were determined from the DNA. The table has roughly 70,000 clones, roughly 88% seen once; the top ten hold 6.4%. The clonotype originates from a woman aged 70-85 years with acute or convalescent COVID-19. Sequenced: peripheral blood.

As DNA, the CDR3 is TGTGCCAGCAGCTTACGGGACAGGGGAAGGTACACTGAAGCTTTCTTT. Residues: CASSLRDRGRYTEAFF. The chain uses TRBV5-6 and TRBJ1-1; 10 bases are a match to TRBD1. Trimming cost V 2 bases and J 3 bases; bases outside gene matches: 7. The CDR3 has 16 amino acids. The germline gives CDR1 SGHDT, CDR2 YYEEEE. The full variable domain, in which reference TRBV5-6 and TRBJ1-1 provide the parts outside the CDR3, is DAGVTQSPTHLIKTRGQQVTLRCSPKSGHDTVSWYQQALGQGPQFIFQYYEEEERQRGNFPDRFSGHQFPNYSSELNVNALLLGDSALYLCASSLRDRGRYTEAFFGQGTRLTVV.